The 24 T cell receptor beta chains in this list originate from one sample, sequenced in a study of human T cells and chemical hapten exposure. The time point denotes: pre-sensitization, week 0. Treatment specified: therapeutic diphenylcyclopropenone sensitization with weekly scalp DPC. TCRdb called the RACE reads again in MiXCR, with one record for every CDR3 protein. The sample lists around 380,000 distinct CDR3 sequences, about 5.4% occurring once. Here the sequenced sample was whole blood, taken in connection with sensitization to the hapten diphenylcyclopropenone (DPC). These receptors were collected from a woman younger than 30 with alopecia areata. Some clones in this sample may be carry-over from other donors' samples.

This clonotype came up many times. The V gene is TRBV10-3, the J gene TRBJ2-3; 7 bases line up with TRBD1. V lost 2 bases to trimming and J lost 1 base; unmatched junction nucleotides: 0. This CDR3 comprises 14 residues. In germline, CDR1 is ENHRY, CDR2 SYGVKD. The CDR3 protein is CAISEDRGTDTQYF. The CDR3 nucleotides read TGTGCCATCAGTGAGGACAGGGGCACAGATACGCAGTATTTT.

The CDR3 spells CASSQDGTGEAFF. CDR3 nucleotide sequence: TGCGCCAGCAGCCAAGATGGGACAGGGGAAGCTTTCTTT. The chain uses TRBV4-3 and TRBJ1-1; 9 bases fit TRBD1. CDR3 length equals 13 residues. Germline values: CDR1 LGHNA, CDR2 YSLEER. J lost 8 bases, V lost 0 bases, and 1 base had no gene match.

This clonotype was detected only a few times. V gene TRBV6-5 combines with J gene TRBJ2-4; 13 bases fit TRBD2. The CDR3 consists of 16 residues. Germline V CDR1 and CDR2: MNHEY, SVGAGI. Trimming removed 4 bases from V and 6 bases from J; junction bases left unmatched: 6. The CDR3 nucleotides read TGTGCCAGCAGTTCACTAGCGGGGGGGCCCATAAACATTCAGTACTTC. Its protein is CASSSLAGGPINIQYF.

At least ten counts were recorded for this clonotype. The CDR3 here is CASSQDRILYNEQFF. In DNA form, the CDR3 reads TGCGCCAGCAGCCAAGACCGGATACTCTACAATGAGCAGTTCTTC. The chain links TRBV4-1 to TRBJ2-1; D not resolved. Trimming shortened V by 0 bases and J by 3 bases, and 9 bases separated the two germline ends. The CDR3 runs to 15 residues. In germline, CDR1 is MGHRA, CDR2 YSYEKL.

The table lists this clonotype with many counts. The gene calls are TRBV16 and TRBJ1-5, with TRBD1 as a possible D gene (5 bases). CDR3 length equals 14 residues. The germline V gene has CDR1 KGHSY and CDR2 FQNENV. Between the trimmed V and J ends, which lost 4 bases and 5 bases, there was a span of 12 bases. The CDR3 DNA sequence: TGTGCCAGCAGCCTACACGGGGCCCATCAGCCCCAGCATTTT. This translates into CASSLHGAHQPQHF. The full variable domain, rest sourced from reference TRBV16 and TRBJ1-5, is GEEVAQTPKHLVRGEGQKAKLYCAPIKGHSYVFWYQQVLKNEFKFLISFQNENVFDETGMPKERFSAKCLPNSPCSLEIQATKLEDSAVYFCASSLHGAHQPQHFGDGTRLSIL.

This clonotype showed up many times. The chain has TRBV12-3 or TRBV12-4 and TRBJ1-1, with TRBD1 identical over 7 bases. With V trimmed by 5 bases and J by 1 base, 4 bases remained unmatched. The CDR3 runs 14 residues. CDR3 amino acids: CASSPGQRNTEAFF. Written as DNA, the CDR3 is TGTGCCAGCAGTCCGGGACAGCGGAACACTGAAGCTTTCTTT.

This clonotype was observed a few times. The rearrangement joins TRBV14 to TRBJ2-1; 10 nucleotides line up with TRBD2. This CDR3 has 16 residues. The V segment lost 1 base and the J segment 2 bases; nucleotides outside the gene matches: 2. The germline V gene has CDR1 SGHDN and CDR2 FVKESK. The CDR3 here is CASSQGSGGAYNEQFF. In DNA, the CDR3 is TGTGCCAGCAGCCAAGGAAGCGGGGGGGCCTACAATGAGCAGTTCTTC.

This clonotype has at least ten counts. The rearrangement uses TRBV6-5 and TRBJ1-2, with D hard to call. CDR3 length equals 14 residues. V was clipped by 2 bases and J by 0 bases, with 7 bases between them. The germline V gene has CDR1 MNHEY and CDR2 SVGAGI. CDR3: CASSYRLANYGYTF. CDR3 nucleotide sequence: TGTGCCAGCAGTTACCGCCTGGCTAACTATGGCTACACCTTC.

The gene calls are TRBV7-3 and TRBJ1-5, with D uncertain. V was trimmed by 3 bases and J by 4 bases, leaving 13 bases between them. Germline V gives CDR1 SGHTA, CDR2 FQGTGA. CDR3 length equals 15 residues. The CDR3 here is CASSFSGSLNQPQHF. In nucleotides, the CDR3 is TGTGCCAGCAGCTTCTCCGGGAGCCTAAATCAGCCCCAGCATTTT.

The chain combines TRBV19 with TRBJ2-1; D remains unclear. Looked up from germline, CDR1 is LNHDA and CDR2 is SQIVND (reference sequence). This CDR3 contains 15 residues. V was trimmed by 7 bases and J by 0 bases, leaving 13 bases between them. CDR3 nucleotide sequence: TGTGCCAGTAAGGCCTCCGCAGCCTCCTACAATGAGCAGTTCTTC. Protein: CASKASAASYNEQFF.

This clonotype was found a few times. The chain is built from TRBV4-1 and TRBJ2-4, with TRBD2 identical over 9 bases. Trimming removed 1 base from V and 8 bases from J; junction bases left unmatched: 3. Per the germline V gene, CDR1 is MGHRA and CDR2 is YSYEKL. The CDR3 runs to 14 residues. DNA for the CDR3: TGCGCCAGCAGCCAAGCGGCTAGCGGGGACATTCAGTACTTC. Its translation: CASSQAASGDIQYF.

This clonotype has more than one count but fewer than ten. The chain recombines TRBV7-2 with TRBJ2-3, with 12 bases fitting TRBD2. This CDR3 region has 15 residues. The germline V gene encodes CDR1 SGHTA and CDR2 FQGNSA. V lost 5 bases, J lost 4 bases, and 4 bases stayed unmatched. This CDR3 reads CASSLRTSGADTQYF. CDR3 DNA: TGTGCCAGCAGCCTGAGGACTAGCGGGGCAGATACGCAGTATTTT. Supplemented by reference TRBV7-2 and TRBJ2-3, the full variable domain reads GAGVSQSPSNKVTEKGKDVELRCDPISGHTALYWYRQSLGQGLEFLIYFQGNSAPDKSGLPSDRFSAERTGGSVSTLTIQRTQQEDSAVYLCASSLRTSGADTQYFGPGTRLTVL.

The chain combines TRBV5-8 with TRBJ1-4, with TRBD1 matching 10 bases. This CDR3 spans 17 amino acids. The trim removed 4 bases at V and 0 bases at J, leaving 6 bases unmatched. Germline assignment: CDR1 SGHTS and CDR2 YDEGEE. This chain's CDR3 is CASSTRTGGATNEKLFF. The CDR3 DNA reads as TGTGCCAGCAGCACCCGGACAGGGGGGGCAACTAATGAAAAACTGTTTTTT.

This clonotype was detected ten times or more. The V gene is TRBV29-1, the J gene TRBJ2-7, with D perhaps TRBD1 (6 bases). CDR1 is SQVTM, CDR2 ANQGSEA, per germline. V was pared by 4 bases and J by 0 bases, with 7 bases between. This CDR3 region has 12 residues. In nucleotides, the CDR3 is TGCAGCGTTGTAGGGGGCTCCTACGAGCAGTACTTC. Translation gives CSVVGGSYEQYF.

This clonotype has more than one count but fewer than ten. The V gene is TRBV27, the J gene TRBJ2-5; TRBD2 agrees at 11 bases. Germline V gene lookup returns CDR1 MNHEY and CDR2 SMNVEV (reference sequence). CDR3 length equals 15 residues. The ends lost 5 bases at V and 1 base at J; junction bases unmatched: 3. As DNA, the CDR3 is TGTGCCAGCAGTCCTACTAGCGGGGGCCAAGAGACCCAGTACTTC. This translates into CASSPTSGGQETQYF.

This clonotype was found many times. DNA of the CDR3: TGTGCCAGCACTACTCCGGACAGGGGTCGGTACTATGGCTACACCTTC. Protein sequence: CASTTPDRGRYYGYTF. This chain connects TRBV28 to TRBJ1-2; TRBD1 agrees at 9 bases. This CDR3 has 16 amino acids. After removal of 7 bases from V and 3 bases from J, the junction contained 12 bases not matched to a gene. Germline V lookup: CDR1 MDHEN, CDR2 SYDVKM.

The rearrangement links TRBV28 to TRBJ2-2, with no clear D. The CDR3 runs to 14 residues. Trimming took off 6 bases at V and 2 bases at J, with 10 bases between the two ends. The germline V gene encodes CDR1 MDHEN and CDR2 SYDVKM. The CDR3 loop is CASSFPPNTGELFF. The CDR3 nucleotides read TGTGCCAGCAGCTTTCCCCCTAACACCGGGGAGCTGTTTTTT.

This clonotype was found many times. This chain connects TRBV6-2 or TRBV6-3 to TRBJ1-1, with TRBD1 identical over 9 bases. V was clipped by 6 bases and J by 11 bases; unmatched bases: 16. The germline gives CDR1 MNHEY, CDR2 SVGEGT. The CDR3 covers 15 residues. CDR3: CASRFPGTGTPLAFF. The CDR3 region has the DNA TGTGCCAGCAGATTTCCCGGGACAGGGACGCCGTTGGCTTTCTTT.

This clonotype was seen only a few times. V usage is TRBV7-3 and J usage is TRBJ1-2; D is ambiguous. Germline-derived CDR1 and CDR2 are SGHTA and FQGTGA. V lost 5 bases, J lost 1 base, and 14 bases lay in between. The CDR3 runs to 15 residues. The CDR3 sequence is CASSPYPPGNYGYTF. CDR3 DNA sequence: TGTGCCAGCAGCCCGTATCCCCCCGGTAACTATGGCTACACCTTC.

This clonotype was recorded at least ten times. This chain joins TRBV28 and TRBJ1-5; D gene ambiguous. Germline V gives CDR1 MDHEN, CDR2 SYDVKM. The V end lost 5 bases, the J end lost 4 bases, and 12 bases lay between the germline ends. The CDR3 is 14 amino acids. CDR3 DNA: TGTGCCAGCAGTAAGGGCGGAACAAATCAGCCCCAGCATTTT. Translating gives CASSKGGTNQPQHF.

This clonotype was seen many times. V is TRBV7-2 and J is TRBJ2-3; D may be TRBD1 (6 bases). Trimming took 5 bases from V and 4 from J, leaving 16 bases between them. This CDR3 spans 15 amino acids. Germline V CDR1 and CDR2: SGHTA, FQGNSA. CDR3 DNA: TGTGCCAGCAGCCTCGACAGGCCTTTATCAGATACGCAGTATTTT. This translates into CASSLDRPLSDTQYF.

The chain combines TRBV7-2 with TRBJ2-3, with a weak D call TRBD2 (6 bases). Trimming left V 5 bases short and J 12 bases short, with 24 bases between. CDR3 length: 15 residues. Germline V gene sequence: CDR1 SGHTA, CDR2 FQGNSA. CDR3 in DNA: TGTGCCAGCAGCCCCGAAGGTGCGGGGCGACCCCCCCAGTATTTT. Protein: CASSPEGAGRPPQYF. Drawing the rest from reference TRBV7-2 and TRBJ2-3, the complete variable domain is GAGVSQSPSNKVTEKGKDVELRCDPISGHTALYWYRQSLGQGLEFLIYFQGNSAPDKSGLPSDRFSAERTGGSVSTLTIQRTQQEDSAVYLCASSPEGAGRPPQYFGPGTRLTVL.

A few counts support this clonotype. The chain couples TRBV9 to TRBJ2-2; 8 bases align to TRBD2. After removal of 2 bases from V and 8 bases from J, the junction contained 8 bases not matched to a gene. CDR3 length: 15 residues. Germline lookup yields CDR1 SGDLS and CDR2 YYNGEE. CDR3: CASSVSGTSEGELFF. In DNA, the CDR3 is TGTGCCAGCAGCGTCTCCGGGACTAGTGAAGGGGAGCTGTTTTTT.

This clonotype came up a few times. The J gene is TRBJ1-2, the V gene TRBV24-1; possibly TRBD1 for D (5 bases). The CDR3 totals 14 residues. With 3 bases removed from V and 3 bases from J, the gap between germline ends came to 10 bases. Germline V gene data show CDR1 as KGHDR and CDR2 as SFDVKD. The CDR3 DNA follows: TGTGCCACCAGTGATGCGCAGGGTGACTATGGCTACACCTTC. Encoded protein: CATSDAQGDYGYTF.